This T cell receptor (beta chain) was captured by sequencing in a study of spatial heterogeneity in lung cancer. TCRdb reanalysed the 5' RACE reads using MiXCR and keeps one entry per CDR3 protein. The sample includes almost 75,000 distinct CDR3 sequences, 10% to 15% of them seen just once. The germline V gene encodes CDR1 SGHVS and CDR2 FQNEAQ. Losses at the gene ends were 5 bases for V and 2 bases for J; bases not matched to a gene: 10. There are 17 residues in the CDR3. Time point reported: sample taken at primary tumor resection. Without sorting, whole RNA was sequenced from tumor, nontumor lung or frozen PBMC.

The sequenced sample was PBMCs, obtained at surgery. The chain couples TRBV7-8 to TRBJ2-2, with 8 bases identical to TRBD2. The receptor was isolated from a male donor with early-stage non-small cell lung cancer. The CDR3 nucleotides are TGTGCCAGCAGCGAGAACCCCGGGACTAGTAACACCGGGGAGCTGTTTTTT. This gives the protein CASSENPGTSNTGELFF.